This passage covers 15 T cell receptor beta chains from one sample sequenced in a study of Graves' ophthalmopathy and Graves' hyperthyroidism. RNA transcripts served as template for amplifying TCR beta CDR3 sequences. An opening RT-PCR round employed HTBI primers and preceded a second-round multiplex PCR. MiXCR, run by TCRdb on the multiplex PCR reads, gives a single entry per CDR3 protein. The sample holds hundreds of thousands of distinct CDR3 sequences, 40% seen once. Input material: peripheral blood. Receptor source: an adult man with Graves' ophthalmopathy.

To note about this clonotype: This may arise from a read error, as a much more abundant clone is one base away. This chain joins TRBV20-1 and TRBJ2-5; D not resolved. This CDR3 comprises 13 residues. Per germline, CDR1 DFQATT and CDR2 SNEGSKA (reference sequence). V was clipped by 5 bases and J by 1 base, with 11 bases between them. CDR3 residues: CSAGEVPQETQYF. The CDR3 DNA follows: TGCAGTGCTGGCGAGGTTCCCCAAGAGACCCAGTACTTC.

The genes are TRBV25-1 and TRBJ2-7, with TRBD1 matching over 10 bases. With the DNA end fitting TRBJ2-1 better, the J assignment may be wrong. The length of the CDR3 is 14 residues. The germline V gene has CDR1 MGHDK and CDR2 SYGVNS. The CDR3 nucleotides read TGTGCCAGCAGCCTGGGACAGGGGAGGTATGAGCAGTTCTTC. This gives the protein CASSLGQGRYEQFF.

The chain couples TRBV11-2 to TRBJ1-3; D unresolved. Looked up from germline, CDR1 is SGHAT and CDR2 is FQNNGV. Between the trimmed V and J ends, which lost 3 bases and 4 bases, there was a span of 10 bases. CDR3 length: 14 amino acids. The CDR3 coding sequence is TGTGCCAGCAGCTTTCAGGCGACCGGAAACACCATATATTTT. As protein: CASSFQATGNTIYF.

The J gene is TRBJ2-7, the V gene TRBV20-1; 8 positions match TRBD2. The germline gives CDR1 DFQATT, CDR2 SNEGSKA (reference sequence). The CDR3 has 14 amino acids. V lost 2 bases and J lost 3; bases outside the gene matches: 6. The CDR3 DNA follows: TGCAGTGCTAGAACGGGGCTAGCGGGCTACGAGCAGTACTTC. It yields the protein CSARTGLAGYEQYF.

This clonotype has a count of ten or more. V and J are TRBV10-3 and TRBJ1-1; 7 bases agree with TRBD1. Germline assignment: CDR1 ENHRY and CDR2 SYGVKD. The length of the CDR3 is 13 residues. The V gene end was trimmed by 4 bases and the J gene end by 6 bases; junction bases not matched to a gene: 5. The CDR3 reads CAISGRQGAEAFF. In DNA, the CDR3 is TGTGCCATCAGTGGGAGACAGGGCGCTGAAGCTTTCTTT.

In this sample, this clonotype turned up once. The germline gene is not matched at one end of the junction; a read error may be the cause. The chain recombines TRBV6-5 with TRBJ1-6; no reliable D call. Germline CDR1 and CDR2: MNHEY and SVGAGI. The CDR3 totals 12 residues. CDR3 nucleotide sequence: TGTGTCAGCAGTCCCGCGTTCTCACCCCTCCACTTT. Its translation is CVSSPAFSPLHF.

For the CDR3, the DNA is TGTGCCAGCAGCCCCACTAGCGTAGGAGGGCTAGCGGGAGAGACCCAGTACTTC. Protein: CASSPTSVGGLAGETQYF. This chain connects TRBV7-9 to TRBJ2-5, with 8 nucleotides matching TRBD2. V lost 5 bases and J lost 4; bases outside the gene matches: 18. CDR1 and CDR2 (germline): SEHNR, FQNEAQ (reference sequence). This CDR3 is built from 18 residues.

Details on this clonotype: A much larger clone lies one base from this, so it may be a read error. This CDR3 is missing its conserved last phenylalanine or tryptophan, likely due to a read error. The chain carries TRBV5-1 and TRBJ1-2, with TRBD1 matching 8 bases. Germline loops: CDR1 SGHRS, CDR2 YFSETQ. Losses at the gene ends were 3 bases for V and 8 bases for J; bases not matched to a gene: 12. The CDR3 runs to 15 residues. As DNA, the CDR3 is TGCGCCAGCAGCTACCGACAGGGGCCAGACCAAGGCTACACCCTC. Translating it yields CASSYRQGPDQGYTL.

With respect to this clonotype: Possible read error: a much larger clone is one base away. This chain links TRBV7-8 with TRBJ2-2; D is undetermined. Trimming took 6 bases from V and 4 from J, leaving 12 bases between them. The CDR3 runs to 14 residues. CDR1 SGHVS and CDR2 FQNEAQ come from the germline V gene. This CDR3 is CASSSLGLTGELFF. The CDR3, as DNA: TGTGCCAGCAGTTCGTTAGGTCTCACCGGGGAGCTGTTTTTT.

V gene TRBV7-9 combines with J gene TRBJ2-7; D tentatively fits TRBD1 or TRBD2 (7 bases each). Germline-derived CDR1 and CDR2 are SEHNR and FQNEAQ (reference sequence). The CDR3 is 14 residues long. The V end was cut by 5 bases, the J end by 4 bases, with 15 bases between. Here the CDR3 DNA reads TGTGCCAGCAGCCCAGGGGGGCGGGGGTACGAGCAGTACTTC. Protein: CASSPGGRGYEQYF.

A word on this clonotype: At one end the junction does not follow the germline gene, possibly because of a read error. This chain uses TRBV7-9 with TRBJ2-6, with 8 bases fitting TRBD1. Germline loops: CDR1 SEHNR, CDR2 FQNEAQ (reference sequence). The CDR3 contains 15 residues. The CDR3: CASNRGYSGANVLTF. The CDR3 coding sequence is TGCGCCAGCAACAGGGGGTACTCTGGGGCCAACGTCCTGACTTTC.

The V and J genes are TRBV25-1 and TRBJ2-2; TRBD2 matches 8 bases. This CDR3 comprises 14 residues. V lost 8 bases to trimming and J lost 5 bases; unmatched junction nucleotides: 7. The germline gives CDR1 MGHDK, CDR2 SYGVNS. The CDR3: CASGRGLVTGELFF. The CDR3 coding sequence is TGTGCCAGCGGAAGGGGACTAGTAACCGGGGAGCTGTTTTTT.

V gene TRBV10-3 combines with J gene TRBJ1-2; D remains unclear. The CDR3 spans 11 residues. CDR1 and CDR2 from the germline V gene are ENHRY and SYGVKD. Trimming cost V 10 bases and J 4 bases, with 10 bases left between them. CDR3 nucleotide sequence: TGTGCCAGCACTAACACCTATGGCTACACCTTC. Translated, it gives CASTNTYGYTF.

This clonotype was seen many times. The chain carries TRBV7-2 and TRBJ1-5, with D hard to call. Deletions cut 2 bases from V and 4 bases from J, with 12 bases between. The CDR3 sequence is 15 residues long. CDR1 SGHTA and CDR2 FQGNSA come from the germline V gene. CDR3 DNA sequence: TGTGCCAGCAGCTTAAACGGGAACACGAATCAGCCCCAGCATTTT. Translation: CASSLNGNTNQPQHF.

The J gene is TRBJ2-7, the V gene TRBV11-2, with TRBD2 matching 11 bases. Germline CDR1 SGHAT, CDR2 FQNNGV. Germline trimming cut 6 bases from V and 3 bases from J; bases unmatched to any gene: 10. The CDR3 covers 16 residues. CDR3 in DNA: TGTGCCAGCAGTTCCCGATCGGGACTAGCGGTCTACGAGCAGTACTTC. Translation: CASSSRSGLAVYEQYF.